This T cell receptor (beta chain) appears in the sequencing data of a study of monozygotic twins with inflammatory bowel disease. A 6-nucleotide sample barcode was carried by the UMIs, which template switching added. TCRdb reprocessed the 5' RACE reads and stores each CDR3 protein as one record, lacking DNA. The sample data list around 47,000 distinct CDR3 sequences. A word on this clonotype: Its antigen is unidentified.

Donors each gave around 2.3 ml of blood. CDR3 length: 15 amino acids. CDR1 is SGHAT, CDR2 FQNNGV, per germline. Findings and limits, study-wide: Inverse Simpson values showed less TCRbeta diversity in IBD patients than in their healthy co-twins.

The gene calls are TRBV11-2 and TRBJ2-1. The sample taken for sequencing was blood. The sequence was obtained from a human donor with ulcerative colitis or Crohn's disease, or a healthy co-twin of an affected twin (not recorded which). This chain's CDR3 is CASSLAGTPYNEQFF.